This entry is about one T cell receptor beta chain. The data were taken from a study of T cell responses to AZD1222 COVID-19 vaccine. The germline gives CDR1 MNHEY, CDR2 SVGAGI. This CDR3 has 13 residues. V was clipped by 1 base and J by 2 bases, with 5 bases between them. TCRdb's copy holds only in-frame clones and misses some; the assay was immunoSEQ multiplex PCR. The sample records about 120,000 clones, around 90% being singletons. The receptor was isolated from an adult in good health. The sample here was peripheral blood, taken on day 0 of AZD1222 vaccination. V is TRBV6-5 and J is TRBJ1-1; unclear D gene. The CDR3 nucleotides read TGTGCCAGCAGTTACTACGACAACACTGAAGCTTTCTTT. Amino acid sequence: CASSYYDNTEAFF.